The 16 T cell receptor beta chains in this list originate from one sample, sequenced in a study of T cells in women clearing cervical HPV infection. Using immunoSEQ multiplex PCR, the repertoire was profiled, and TCRdb retains in-frame clones only, with some absent. The sample holds about 26,000 clones. Source material: blood buffy coat. The receptors were sampled from a woman aged 18 to 69 with a cervical HPV16 infection that either progressed to CIN3+ or cleared (not recorded which).

A note on this clone: The CDR3 goes on 3 residues after the read ends, and that part is filled in from the germline J gene. The chain links TRBV7-2 to TRBJ2-7, with 7 bases identical to TRBD1. V trimming: 5 bases; J trimming: 5 bases; junction bases outside the gene matches: 3. From germline, CDR1 is SGHTA and CDR2 FQGNSA. The CDR3 consists of 12 residues. This chain's CDR3 is CASSPTGDEQYF. The CDR3 bases that were read are TGTGCCAGCAGCCCCACAGGGGACGAG.

Notes on this clone: Read sequence stops 3 residues before the CDR3 end, and the germline J gene provides the missing end. The same CDR3 also results from other DNA sequences found in this sample. The V gene is TRBV7-2, the J gene TRBJ2-3; D is ambiguous. From germline, CDR1 is SGHTA and CDR2 FQGNSA. CDR3 size: 14 residues. V lost 1 base and J lost 0, with 5 bases in between. The CDR3 spells CASSLDRSTDTQYF. The sequenced CDR3 bases are TGTGCCAGCAGCTTAGACAGAAGCACAGATACG.

Details on this clone: The sequence runs out 3 residues before the end of the CDR3; the remainder is reconstructed from the germline J gene. This rearrangement joins TRBV5-4 to TRBJ1-2; a weak D match, TRBD1 (6 bases). The CDR3 is made up of 14 amino acids. The V gene's germline CDR1 is SGHNT and CDR2 YYREEE (reference sequence). CDR3 bases read: TGTGCCAGCAGCTTGGCCGAAGGGGGTAGAGGC. This gives the protein CASSLAEGGRG. The whole CDR3 protein is CASSLAEGGRGYTF.

On this clone: The read ends 3 residues shy of where the CDR3 ends; the end is completed using the germline J gene. The chain recombines TRBV4-1 with TRBJ2-2, with TRBD1 matching 8 bases. There are 16 residues in the CDR3. CDR1 MGHRA and CDR2 YSYEKL come from the germline V gene. After removal of 4 bases from V and 6 bases from J, the junction contained 10 bases not matched to a gene. The CDR3 loop is CASSPETGDGPGELFF. CDR3 bases read: TGCGCCAGCAGCCCAGAGACAGGGGATGGGCCCGGGGAG.

Points on this clone: The CDR3 end lies 3 residues beyond the end of the read and is filled in from the germline J gene. The chain links TRBV29-1 to TRBJ1-2; perhaps TRBD1 as D (5 bases). This CDR3 is built from 14 residues. Germline lookup yields CDR1 SQVTM and CDR2 ANQGSEA. Trimming removed 6 bases from V and 2 bases from J, with 16 bases in between. The CDR3 loop reads CSVTQGGENYGYTF. The covered CDR3 bases are TGCAGCGTGACCCAGGGTGGAGAAAACTATGGC.

A note on this clone: The read terminates 3 residues before the CDR3 end, so the remaining end is supplied by the germline J gene. The V gene is TRBV5-6, the J gene TRBJ2-2, with D possibly TRBD2 on 6 matching bases. CDR3 length: 13 amino acids. Germline CDR1 is SGHDT and CDR2 is YYEEEE. Trimming stripped 4 bases from V and 6 bases from J, with 10 bases between. The part of the CDR3 DNA that was read is TGTGCCAGCAGCCTGCGGGGAGCCGGGGAG. This codes for CASSLRGAGE. The whole CDR3 is CASSLRGAGELFF.

The CDR3 protein is CASSRAGANSPLHF. The covered CDR3 bases are TGCGCCAGCAGCCGGGCAGGGGCTAATTCACCC. This rearrangement joins TRBV4-1 to TRBJ1-6, with D possibly being TRBD1 (6 bases). The CDR3 end lies 3 residues beyond the end of the read and is filled in from the germline J gene. Germline assignment: CDR1 MGHRA and CDR2 YSYEKL. This CDR3 has 14 residues. V lost 4 bases and J 6 bases, leaving 10 bases between the germline ends.

The sequenced part of the CDR3 DNA is TGTGCCAGCAGTGACCAGGGACAGGGACATGAA. Its protein is CASSDQGQGHE. In full, the CDR3 reads CASSDQGQGHEAFF. J is TRBJ1-1 and V is TRBV2; 9 nucleotides line up with TRBD1. The DNA ends 3 residues before the CDR3 does, and the rest of the CDR3 is filled in from the germline J gene. The CDR3 runs 14 residues. The ends lost 3 bases at V and 7 bases at J; junction bases unmatched: 6. The V gene's germline CDR1 is SNHLY and CDR2 FYNNEI.

Notes on this clone: With the read ending 3 residues before the CDR3 end, the germline J gene is used to fill in that end. This sequence joins TRBV5-1 and TRBJ2-3; a weak D match, TRBD1 (6 bases). The CDR3 extends over 13 amino acids. The germline V gene encodes CDR1 SGHRS and CDR2 YFSETQ. Incomplete CDR3 DNA: TGCGCCAGCAGGGTGCCAGGGGAAGAGACG. This sequence encodes CASRVPGEET. The whole CDR3 protein reads CASRVPGEETQYF. The full variable domain, in which reference TRBV5-1 and TRBJ2-3 provide the parts outside the CDR3, is KAGVTQTPRYLIKTRGQQVTLSCSPISGHRSVSWYQQTPGQGLQFLFEYFSETQRNKGNFPGRFSGRQFSNSRSEMNVSTLELGDSALYLCASRVPGEETQYFGPGTRLTVL.

Note on this clone: The observed sequence ends 3 residues before the CDR3 terminus, with the missing tail filled in from the germline J gene. J is TRBJ1-2 and V is TRBV5-6; weak D call: TRBD1 (6 bases). The CDR3 is 13 residues long. CDR1 is SGHDT and CDR2 is YYEEEE in the germline V gene. Trimming shortened V by 3 bases and J by 0 bases, and 6 bases separated the two germline ends. CDR3 sequence: CASSWTANYGYTF. Incomplete CDR3 DNA: TGTGCCAGCAGCTGGACAGCTAACTATGGC.

As for this clone: The CDR3 end falls 3 residues outside the read, so it is completed with the germline J gene. The chain joins TRBV19 to TRBJ2-4; D perhaps matches TRBD1 (5 bases). CDR1 is LNHDA and CDR2 is SQIVND in the germline V gene (reference sequence). This CDR3 is built from 13 residues. The DNA read from the CDR3 is TGTGCCAGTACTGATCGACAATGGGGCGGT. Translating it yields CASTDRQWGG. The full-length CDR3 reads as CASTDRQWGGQYF. The whole variable domain, remainder taken from reference TRBV19 and TRBJ2-4, is DGGITQSPKYLFRKEGQNVTLSCEQNLNHDAMYWYRQDPGQGLRLIYYSQIVNDFQKGDIAEGYSVSREKKESFPLTVTSAQKNPTAFYLCASTDRQWGGQYFGAGTRLSVL.

In the case of this clone: The observed sequence ends 3 residues before the CDR3 terminus, with the missing tail filled in from the germline J gene. The J gene is TRBJ2-3, the V gene TRBV10-3; 11 bases line up with TRBD2. Losses at the gene ends were 0 bases for V and 7 bases for J; bases not matched to a gene: 12. Germline values: CDR1 ENHRY, CDR2 SYGVKD. CDR3 length: 18 residues. The sequenced part of the CDR3 DNA is TGTGCCATCAGTGAGTCTGCTAGCGGGGGGATTCCTACGAATACG. As protein: CAISESASGGIPTNT. The entire CDR3 protein is CAISESASGGIPTNTQYF.

On this clone itself: The CDR3 goes on 3 residues after the read ends, and that part is filled in from the germline J gene. The chain links TRBV6-2 or TRBV6-3 to TRBJ1-1; TRBD1 is a possible D gene (5 bases). V was trimmed by 4 bases and J by 1 base, leaving 13 bases between them. The germline V gene encodes CDR1 MNHEY and CDR2 SVGEGT. CDR3 length: 15 residues. CDR3 amino acids: CASSSLGGANTEAFF. The sequenced CDR3 bases are TGTGCCAGCAGTTCGCTTGGAGGGGCGAACACTGAA.

Note on this clone: Coverage ceases 3 residues before the CDR3 finishes, and the germline J gene fills in the end. The V and J genes are TRBV7-9 and TRBJ1-4, with 8 bases lining up with TRBD1. Germline V lookup: CDR1 SEHNR, CDR2 FQNEAQ (reference sequence). The CDR3 sequence is 15 residues long. Trimming at V came to 5 bases and at J to 8 bases, leaving 10 bases not matched to a gene. The DNA read from the CDR3 is TGTGCCAGCAGCCCGGACAGGGCCCGGCAAGAAAAA. Protein product: CASSPDRARQEK. The CDR3, in full, reads CASSPDRARQEKLFF.

Details on this clone: The read ends 3 residues before the CDR3 terminus; that terminus is restored from the germline J gene. The chain carries TRBV30 and TRBJ1-2, with D perhaps matching TRBD1 (5 bases). The CDR3 consists of 15 residues. Germline V lookup: CDR1 GTSNPN, CDR2 SVGIG (reference sequence). CDR3 DNA, as far as it was read: TGTGCCTGGAGTGTTGGCGGGGCTGCCTACAATGAC. Encoded protein: CAWSVGGAAYND. The full CDR3 protein is CAWSVGGAAYNDYTF.

As for this clone: The CDR3 end lies 3 residues beyond the end of the read and is filled in from the germline J gene. This chain links TRBV19 with TRBJ2-1; possibly TRBD2 for D (6 bases). This CDR3 has 14 amino acids. Germline values: CDR1 LNHDA, CDR2 SQIVND (reference sequence). Trimming left V 3 bases short and J 3 bases short, with 9 bases between. The CDR3 here is CASSMRGNYNEQFF. The CDR3 DNA, read in part, is TGTGCCAGTAGTATGCGGGGAAACTACAATGAG.